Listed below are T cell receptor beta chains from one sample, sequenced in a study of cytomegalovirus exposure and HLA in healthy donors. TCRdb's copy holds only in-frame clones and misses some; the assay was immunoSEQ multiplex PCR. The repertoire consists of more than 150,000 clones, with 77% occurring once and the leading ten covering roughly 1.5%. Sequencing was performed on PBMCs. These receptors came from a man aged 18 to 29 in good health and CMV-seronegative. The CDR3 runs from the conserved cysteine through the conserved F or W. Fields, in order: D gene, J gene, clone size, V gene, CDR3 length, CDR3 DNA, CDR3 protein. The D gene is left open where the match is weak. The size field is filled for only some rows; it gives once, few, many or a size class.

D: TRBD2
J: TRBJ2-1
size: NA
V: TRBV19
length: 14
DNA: TGTGCCAGTAGCGGAGCGGGAGAAGTGGGTGAGCAGTTCTTC
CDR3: CASSGAGEVGEQFF

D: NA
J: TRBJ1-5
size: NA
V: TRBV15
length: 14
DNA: TGTGCCACCAGCAGAGATCGGGGGAATCAGCCCCAGCATTTT
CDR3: CATSRDRGNQPQHF

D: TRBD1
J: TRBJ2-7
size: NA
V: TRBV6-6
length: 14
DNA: TGTGCCAGCAGTTACCCTCAGGGGGCAAGGGAGCAGTACTTC
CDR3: CASSYPQGAREQYF

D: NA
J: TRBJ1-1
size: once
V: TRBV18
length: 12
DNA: TGTGCCAGCTCCCCCCTCGGGGGTGAAGCTTTCTTT
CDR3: CASSPLGGEAFF

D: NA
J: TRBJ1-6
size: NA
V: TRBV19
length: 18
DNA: TGTGCCAGTAGTATAGTTGTTCCCCGGGCAGGGTGGAATTCACCCCTCCACTTT
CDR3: CASSIVVPRAGWNSPLHF

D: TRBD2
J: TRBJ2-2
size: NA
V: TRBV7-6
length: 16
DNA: TGTGCCAGCGAACTAGCGGGAGGCTCGAACACCGGGGAGCTGTTTTTT
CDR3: CASELAGGSNTGELFF

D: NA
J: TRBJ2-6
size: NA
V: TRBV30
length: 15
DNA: TGTGCCTGGAGTGAACAGGACTCTGGGGCCAACGTCCTGACTTTC
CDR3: CAWSEQDSGANVLTF

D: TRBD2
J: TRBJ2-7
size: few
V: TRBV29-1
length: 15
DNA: TGCAGCGTTGAAGTGGGACTAGCGGGAACAGGGGAGCAGTACTTC
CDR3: CSVEVGLAGTGEQYF

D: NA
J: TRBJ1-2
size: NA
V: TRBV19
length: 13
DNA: TGTGCCAGTAAGACAGCGCTTAACTATGGCTACACCTTC
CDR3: CASKTALNYGYTF

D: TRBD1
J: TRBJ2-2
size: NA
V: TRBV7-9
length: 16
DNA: TGTGCCAGCAGCTATATCGGACAGGTGAACACCGGGGAGCTGTTTTTT
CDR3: CASSYIGQVNTGELFF

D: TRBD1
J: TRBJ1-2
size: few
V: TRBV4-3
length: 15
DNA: TGCGCCAGCAGCCAAGGGTCCGGGACAGTCTATGGCTACACCTTC
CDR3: CASSQGSGTVYGYTF